This entry lists 13 T cell receptor beta chains sequenced from one sample in a study of Ad26.COV2.S vaccination and SARS-CoV-2 variants. Profiled with immunoSEQ multiplex PCR; TCRdb holds only in-frame clones, not every one. The data hold hundreds of thousands of clones, with roughly 90% observed a single time. Treatment indicated: about 20 received Ad26.COV2.S at low or high dose, single or two shots; roughly five received placebo; per-sample allocation not given. Material that was analyzed had been drawn on day 63 after the first vaccine or placebo injection. Sample: peripheral blood, taken in a trial of Ad26.COV2.S vaccine versus placebo. These receptors all come from a person aged 18 to 59 who received the Ad26.COV2.S COVID-19 vaccine or a placebo.

The sample holds one count of this clone. The chain uses TRBV7-9 and TRBJ1-1; D is possibly TRBD1 (5 bases). Germline CDR1 reads SEHNR; CDR2 reads FQNEAQ (reference sequence). V was pared by 4 bases and J by 11 bases, with 14 bases between. This CDR3 comprises 12 residues. The CDR3 is CASSSGQTRAFF. The CDR3 DNA sequence: TGTGCCAGCAGCTCCGGACAAACGAGGGCTTTCTTT.

The V and J genes are TRBV18 and TRBJ1-2, with D tentatively TRBD1 (5 bases). The germline V gene encodes CDR1 KGHSH and CDR2 LQKENI. The CDR3 extends over 16 amino acids. V lost 1 base and J 0 bases, leaving 12 bases between the germline ends. For the CDR3, the DNA is TGTGCCAGCTCACCACGGGGGACGGCCGCTAACTATGGCTACACCTTC. Translating gives CASSPRGTAANYGYTF. Full variable domain (outside the CDR3, taken from reference TRBV18 and TRBJ1-2): NAGVMQNPRHLVRRRGQEARLRCSPMKGHSHVYWYRQLPEEGLKFMVYLQKENIIDESGMPKERFSAEFPKEGPSILRIQQVVRGDSAAYFCASSPRGTAANYGYTFGSGTRLTVV.

This clone was recorded only once. The gene calls are TRBV11-2 and TRBJ2-1; weak D call: TRBD2 (6 bases). CDR1 is SGHAT, CDR2 FQNNGV, per germline. Trimming removed 3 bases at V and 1 base at J, with 7 bases between. The CDR3 length is 14 residues. CDR3 DNA: TGTGCCAGCAGCTTCGGGGGTTCCTACAATGAGCAGTTCTTC. Protein sequence: CASSFGGSYNEQFF.

The CDR3 sequence is CASSLAGIQETQYF. CDR3 sequence (DNA): TGCGCCAGCAGCTTGGCCGGGATCCAAGAGACCCAGTACTTC. The chain combines TRBV5-1 with TRBJ2-5; possibly TRBD2 for D (5 bases). Trimming pared 0 bases from V and 1 base from J, leaving 7 bases between. Germline V CDR1 and CDR2: SGHRS, YFSETQ. The CDR3 extends over 14 amino acids.

This chain links TRBV10-1 with TRBJ2-7, with 7 nucleotides matching TRBD1. The CDR3 length is 16 residues. Per germline, CDR1 WNHNN and CDR2 SYGVQD (reference sequence). The V and J ends lost 5 bases and 1 base, in that order; junction bases with no gene match: 11. CDR3: CASSPTTGTGSYEQYF. CDR3 DNA: TGCGCCAGCAGTCCCACGACAGGGACCGGTTCCTACGAGCAGTACTTC.

This rearrangement joins TRBV9 to TRBJ1-5; TRBD1 is a possible D gene (6 bases). The CDR3 covers 14 residues. CDR1 and CDR2 from the germline V gene are SGDLS and YYNGEE. Trimming removed 2 bases from V and 3 bases from J, with 9 bases in between. CDR3 bases: TGTGCCAGCAGCGTCAGGGGCGACAATCAGCCCCAGCATTTT. This translates into CASSVRGDNQPQHF. The full variable domain, in which reference TRBV9 and TRBJ1-5 provide the parts outside the CDR3, is DSGVTQTPKHLITATGQRVTLRCSPRSGDLSVYWYQQSLDQGLQFLIQYYNGEERAKGNILERFSAQQFPDLHSELNLSSLELGDSALYFCASSVRGDNQPQHFGDGTRLSIL.

This rearrangement joins TRBV10-3 to TRBJ2-7, with TRBD1 matching 8 bases. The CDR3 runs to 14 residues. After removal of 8 bases from V and 2 bases from J, the junction contained 8 bases not matched to a gene. Looked up from germline, CDR1 is ENHRY and CDR2 is SYGVKD. The CDR3 bases are TGTGCCATCGGAGAGGTACAGGGGGCCTACGAGCAGTACTTC. Its translation is CAIGEVQGAYEQYF.

The chain combines TRBV4-1 with TRBJ2-3; TRBD2 matches at 10 bases. This CDR3 has 13 residues. CDR1 MGHRA and CDR2 YSYEKL come from the germline V gene. Unmatched junction bases numbered 1, after V lost 8 bases and J lost 2 bases. CDR3 DNA: TGCGCCAGCGGACTAGCGGTCACAGATACGCAGTATTTT. Protein product: CASGLAVTDTQYF.

The rearrangement joins TRBV7-9 to TRBJ1-1, with 7 bases lining up with TRBD1. Germline V CDR1 and CDR2: SEHNR, FQNEAQ (reference sequence). CDR3 length: 13 amino acids. The V gene end was trimmed by 5 bases and the J gene end by 5 bases; junction bases not matched to a gene: 5. CDR3 in amino acids: CASSVTGETEAFF. CDR3 bases: TGTGCCAGCAGCGTAACAGGGGAGACTGAAGCTTTCTTT.

CDR3 loop: CATSGPNSYEQYF. Written as DNA, the CDR3 is TGTGCCACCAGTGGCCCGAATTCCTACGAGCAGTACTTC. The rearrangement links TRBV24-1 to TRBJ2-7; no reliable D call. CDR3 length equals 13 residues. Trimming stripped 5 bases from V and 1 base from J, with 8 bases between. Germline V gene lookup returns CDR1 KGHDR and CDR2 SFDVKD.

V is TRBV9 and J is TRBJ2-5, with D perhaps given as TRBD1 or TRBD2 (5 bases each). V shed 3 bases and J shed 1 base, with 10 bases lying between them. CDR1 and CDR2 from the germline V gene are SGDLS and YYNGEE. This CDR3 has 14 residues. The CDR3 protein is CASSAGARQETQYF. The DNA for the CDR3 is TGTGCCAGCAGCGCCGGGGCTCGCCAAGAGACCCAGTACTTC.

The chain combines TRBV19 with TRBJ1-4; possible D gene TRBD1, 6 bases. The CDR3 runs 20 residues. V was pared by 1 base and J by 0 bases, with 21 bases between. The germline V gene encodes CDR1 LNHDA and CDR2 SQIVND (reference sequence). This CDR3 is CASSIGLSGEGAATNEKLFF. CDR3 nucleotide sequence: TGTGCCAGTAGTATAGGCCTTTCAGGGGAAGGGGCTGCAACTAATGAAAAACTGTTTTTT.

The chain recombines TRBV19 with TRBJ2-4, with D hard to call. The CDR3 is 11 residues long. V lost 8 bases to trimming and J lost 3 bases, with 5 bases between them. Germline loops: CDR1 LNHDA, CDR2 SQIVND (reference sequence). The CDR3 is CASEVKNIQYF. The DNA for the CDR3 is TGTGCCAGTGAGGTCAAAAACATTCAGTACTTC.